The clone carrying this T cell receptor beta chain was counted a few times. Its target is unknown. Other DNA variants within this sample encode the same CDR3. This entry is derived from a study of CD8+ T cells in alopecia areata. Across the study: It was 6 to 18 months of tofacitinib, and then there were 6 months off drug.

As for treatment: oral pan-JAK inhibitor, 5-10 mg twice daily. The authors extracted RNA and reverse transcribed it into cDNA as the sequencing template. Assay: immunoSEQ multiplex PCR; the TCRdb copy retains only in-frame clones and omits some. The sample has 150,000 to 200,000 clones, 50% to 60% seen once. General study findings and limits: Affected lesional scalp, above all in alopecia totalis/universalis, was more clonal than normal scalp.

The TCR was taken from a human donor with alopecia areata. The sequenced sample was CD4+ T cells sorted from blood, obtained at week 4, from a patient treated with tofacitinib.

The CDR3 region is CASSFRDTQYF. The CDR3 bases are TGTGCCAGCAGCTTCCGGGATACGCAGTATTTT. This chain joins TRBV7-2 and TRBJ2-3; no firm D call. V was trimmed by 3 bases and J by 6 bases, leaving 4 bases between them. The germline CDR1 and CDR2 sequences are SGHTA and FQGNSA. The CDR3 consists of 11 residues. The variable domain in full, with the rest retrieved from reference TRBV7-2 and TRBJ2-3, is GAGVSQSPSNKVTEKGKDVELRCDPISGHTALYWYRQSLGQGLEFLIYFQGNSAPDKSGLPSDRFSAERTGGSVSTLTIQRTQQEDSAVYLCASSFRDTQYFGPGTRLTVL.